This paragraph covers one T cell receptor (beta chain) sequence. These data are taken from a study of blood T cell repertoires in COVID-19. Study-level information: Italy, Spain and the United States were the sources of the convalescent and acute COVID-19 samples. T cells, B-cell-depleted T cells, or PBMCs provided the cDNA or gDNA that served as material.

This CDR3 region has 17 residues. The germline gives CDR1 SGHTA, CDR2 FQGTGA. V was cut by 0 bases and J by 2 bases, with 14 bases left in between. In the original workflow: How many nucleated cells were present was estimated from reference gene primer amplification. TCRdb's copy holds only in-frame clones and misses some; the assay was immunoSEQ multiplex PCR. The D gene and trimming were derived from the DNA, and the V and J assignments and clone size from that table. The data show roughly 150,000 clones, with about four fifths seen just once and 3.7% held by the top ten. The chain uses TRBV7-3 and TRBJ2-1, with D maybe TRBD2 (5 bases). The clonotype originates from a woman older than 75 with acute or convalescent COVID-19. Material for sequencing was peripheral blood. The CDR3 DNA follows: TGTGCCAGCAGCTTAACGTTCCGGGGATACACCTACAATGAGCAGTTCTTC. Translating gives CASSLTFRGYTYNEQFF.